Each of the 2 T cell receptor beta chains below was sequenced from the same sample in a study of vaccination and CD4 T cells after COVID-19. Sequencing of DNA taken from cultured CD4+ T cells relied on the Oncomine TCR Beta short-read assay. TCRdb reanalysed the PCR reads using MiXCR and keeps one entry per CDR3 protein. The sample carries 6,000 or so distinct CDR3 sequences, 43% recorded once. The treatment denotes: roughly ten-day PBMC culture with coronavirus spike peptide pools or control peptides (ViraFEST assay). The unexposed donor gave CD4+ T cells before the COVID-19 pandemic (2011-2018). These receptors' antigens are unknown. Material for sequencing was CD4+ T cells from blood, cultured in vitro. These receptors originate from a human donor in good health.

This chain connects TRBV5-5 to TRBJ1-6; a weak D match, TRBD1 (5 bases). The CDR3 spans 16 residues. CDR1 is SGHKS and CDR2 is YYEKEE in the germline V gene (reference sequence). The V and J ends lost 3 bases and 8 bases respectively, with 18 bases between them. DNA of the CDR3: TGTGCCAGCAGCTCTTCGACAGCCCGTTTTGATTCACCCCTCCACTTT. Amino acid sequence: CASSSSTARFDSPLHF.

The rearrangement uses TRBV5-4 and TRBJ1-3; D may be TRBD1 (6 bases). V was shortened by 7 bases and J by 8 bases, with 22 bases between the two germline ends. CDR1 is SGHNT and CDR2 is YYREEE in the germline V gene (reference sequence). The CDR3 is 15 residues long. CDR3 region: CASATGEGRGHTIYF. In DNA form, the CDR3 reads TGTGCCAGCGCGACAGGCGAAGGCCGAGGACACACCATATATTTT.